The 29 T cell receptor beta chains below all came from one sample that was sequenced in a study of cytomegalovirus exposure and HLA in healthy donors. PCR primers comprised 60 Vbeta and 13 Jbeta primers. The method was immunoSEQ multiplex PCR; TCRdb's version includes in-frame clones alone and lacks a portion of them. The repertoire has fewer than 150,000 clones, roughly four fifths of them found once; the top ten carry around an eighth. Sample: PBMCs. The receptor source for this set is a human donor in good health.

V and J are TRBV7-3 and TRBJ1-2, with D possibly being TRBD1 (5 bases). This CDR3 contains 19 residues. V shed 5 bases and J shed 2 bases, with 27 bases lying between them. CDR1 SGHTA and CDR2 FQGTGA come from the germline V gene. The CDR3 bases are TGTGCCAGCAGCCCTAATAACATGGGCGTCAGGGTCTTAAACTATGGCTACACCTTC. Its protein product is CASSPNNMGVRVLNYGYTF.

The V and J genes are TRBV11-3 and TRBJ2-5; D might be TRBD2 (6 bases). Trimming took off 5 bases at V and 2 bases at J, with 12 bases between the two ends. Germline V gives CDR1 SGHNT, CDR2 YENEEA. The CDR3 spans 14 residues. In DNA, the CDR3 is TGTGCCAGCAGCCGGGGCGGGGTTCAAGAGACCCAGTACTTC. Translating gives CASSRGGVQETQYF.

This clone was counted between two and nine times. For the CDR3, the DNA is TGCGCCAGCAGTGAGTCAATACTAGCGGGAGTTAATGAGCAGTTCTTC. It specifies CASSESILAGVNEQFF. The V and J genes are TRBV10-1 and TRBJ2-1; TRBD2 matches 11 bases. The CDR3 has 16 amino acids. V was clipped by 0 bases and J by 7 bases; unmatched bases: 5. Germline-derived CDR1 and CDR2 are WNHNN and SYGVQD (reference sequence).

The chain couples TRBV7-9 to TRBJ1-6; possible D gene TRBD1, 6 bases. Germline V lookup: CDR1 SEHNR, CDR2 FQNEAQ (reference sequence). V was pared by 5 bases and J by 6 bases, with 11 bases between. The CDR3 runs to 14 residues. Written as DNA, the CDR3 is TGTGCCAGCAGCCACGGACAGTCTAATTCACCCCTCCACTTT. It is translated as CASSHGQSNSPLHF.

This clone was seen only once. The chain uses TRBV27 and TRBJ1-4; tentatively, D is TRBD1 (5 bases). The V end was cut by 5 bases, the J end by 10 bases, with 17 bases between. Germline CDR1 is MNHEY and CDR2 is SMNVEV (reference sequence). There are 14 residues in the CDR3. CDR3 DNA: TGTGCCAGCAGTCCGCGCCGGACATCGGGAAAACTGTTTTTT. This encodes CASSPRRTSGKLFF.

In DNA, the CDR3 is TGTGCCAGCAGTGCCCAGGGCTTGGGCACTGAAGCTTTCTTT. Translated, it gives CASSAQGLGTEAFF. This chain links TRBV2 with TRBJ1-1, with D possibly matching TRBD1 (5 bases). Germline CDR1 is SNHLY and CDR2 is FYNNEI. This CDR3 spans 14 amino acids. V shed 4 bases and J shed 4 bases, with 13 bases lying between them.

V is TRBV4-1 and J is TRBJ1-4; no firm D call. The CDR3 extends over 15 amino acids. CDR1 MGHRA and CDR2 YSYEKL come from the germline V gene. Trimming removed 3 bases from V and 0 bases from J, with 8 bases in between. The CDR3 nucleotides are TGCGCCAGCAGCCATACTCATACAACTAATGAAAAACTGTTTTTT. This codes for CASSHTHTTNEKLFF.

V usage is TRBV4-1 and J usage is TRBJ2-3; D gene uncertain. CDR1 and CDR2 from the germline V gene are MGHRA and YSYEKL. The CDR3 extends over 13 amino acids. V lost 5 bases to trimming and J lost 7 bases, with 13 bases between them. The CDR3 region is CASSSTRPNTQYF. The CDR3 bases are TGCGCCAGCAGCTCTACCCGTCCAAATACGCAGTATTTT.

This CDR3 reads CASSYSGEGEKLFF. CDR3 bases: TGTGCCAGCAGTTACTCAGGGGAGGGGGAAAAACTGTTTTTT. The gene calls are TRBV6-5 and TRBJ1-4, with TRBD1 as a possible D gene (5 bases). V lost 0 bases to trimming and J lost 8 bases, with 10 bases between them. Germline lookup yields CDR1 MNHEY and CDR2 SVGAGI. CDR3 length equals 14 residues.

The rearrangement uses TRBV2 and TRBJ2-3; no reliable D call. The V end lost 9 bases, the J end lost 0 bases, and 13 bases lay between the germline ends. CDR3 length: 14 amino acids. Germline CDR1 SNHLY, CDR2 FYNNEI. CDR3 region: CASSIVMSTDTQYF. CDR3 bases: TGTGCCAGTAGCATAGTAATGAGCACAGATACGCAGTATTTT.

V usage is TRBV28 and J usage is TRBJ1-6, with TRBD1 matching 7 bases. Germline-derived CDR1 and CDR2 are MDHEN and SYDVKM. V shed 7 bases and J 6 bases; nucleotides not matched to a gene: 12. The CDR3 has 16 residues. The CDR3 loop is CASTPMRDRVNSPLHF. In DNA, the CDR3 is TGTGCCAGCACCCCGATGCGGGACAGAGTTAATTCACCCCTCCACTTT.

This clone was seen a handful of times. This chain uses TRBV14 with TRBJ1-4; 7 bases are a match to TRBD1. V trimming: 4 bases; J trimming: 8 bases; junction bases outside the gene matches: 7. CDR3 length: 14 residues. Germline V gene lookup returns CDR1 SGHDN and CDR2 FVKESK. CDR3 loop: CASSPPGGGEKLFF. CDR3 DNA: TGTGCCAGCAGCCCTCCAGGGGGAGGCGAAAAACTGTTTTTT.

The chain uses TRBV20-1 and TRBJ1-1, with unresolved D. The CDR3 length is 11 residues. Trimming took 6 bases from V and 0 from J, leaving 5 bases between them. From germline, CDR1 is DFQATT and CDR2 SNEGSKA (reference sequence). The CDR3 bases are TGCAGTGCCGACATGAACACTGAAGCTTTCTTT. Translation: CSADMNTEAFF.

The V gene is TRBV28, the J gene TRBJ2-5, with D maybe TRBD1 (5 bases). CDR3 length: 12 residues. Trimming removed 5 bases from V and 7 bases from J, with 11 bases in between. Germline V gene lookup returns CDR1 MDHEN and CDR2 SYDVKM. The CDR3 is CASSPGYGTQYF. DNA for the CDR3: TGTGCCAGCAGTCCAGGGTACGGGACCCAGTACTTC.

Only a few counts were recorded for this clone. The chain uses TRBV9 and TRBJ2-1; D might be TRBD1 (5 bases). V gave up 0 bases and J gave up 7 bases, with 8 bases separating them. This CDR3 spans 13 amino acids. Germline V gene data show CDR1 as SGDLS and CDR2 as YYNGEE. The CDR3 DNA sequence: TGTGCCAGCAGCGTAGGCCAGGGAAATGAGCAGTTCTTC. It specifies CASSVGQGNEQFF.

The rearrangement joins TRBV5-1 to TRBJ1-4; D perhaps matches TRBD1 (6 bases). Looked up from germline, CDR1 is SGHRS and CDR2 is YFSETQ. V was cut by 0 bases and J by 2 bases, with 11 bases left in between. The CDR3 has 16 amino acids. CDR3 DNA: TGCGCCAGCAGCTTGGAACTTGGGGGCACTAATGAAAAACTGTTTTTT. Translated: CASSLELGGTNEKLFF.

The CDR3 region has the DNA TGTGCCAGCAACAAGGGACAGGGGGTTTGGTCTGGGGCCAACGTCCTGACTTTC. As protein: CASNKGQGVWSGANVLTF. The chain employs TRBV5-4 and TRBJ2-6; TRBD1 aligns across 11 bases. V dropped 6 bases and J dropped 1; count of bases not matched to a gene: 9. The CDR3 spans 18 residues. CDR1 is SGHNT, CDR2 YYREEE, per germline (reference sequence).

The rearrangement joins TRBV2 to TRBJ2-7, with 8 bases matching TRBD2. This CDR3 has 15 amino acids. Germline V gene lookup returns CDR1 SNHLY and CDR2 FYNNEI. Germline trimming cut 2 bases from V and 4 bases from J; bases unmatched to any gene: 7. The CDR3 bases are TGTGCCAGCAGTGAATTTACTAGCGGATTTTACGAGCAGTACTTC. This encodes CASSEFTSGFYEQYF.

The chain combines TRBV18 with TRBJ2-7; TRBD2 aligns across 10 bases. Germline V gene sequence: CDR1 KGHSH, CDR2 LQKENI. The J segment lost 7 bases and the V segment lost 3 bases, leaving 9 bases of the junction unmatched. The CDR3 consists of 15 residues. The CDR3 region is CASSPSGSGGEEQYF. The CDR3, as DNA: TGTGCCAGCTCACCTTCGGGCAGCGGGGGGGAAGAGCAGTACTTC.

To note about this clone: At one boundary the junction diverges from the germline segment, which might be a read error. This rearrangement joins TRBV7-7 to TRBJ2-7, with D possibly matching TRBD2 (5 bases). CDR3 length: 14 amino acids. Germline assignment: CDR1 SSHAT and CDR2 FNYEAQ (reference sequence). For the CDR3, the DNA is TGTGCTAGCAGCTCGGCGAGGGCACCCTACGAGCAGTACTTC. Its translation is CASSSARAPYEQYF. Drawing the rest from reference TRBV7-7 and TRBJ2-7, the complete variable domain is GAGVSQSPRYKVTKRGQDVTLRCDPISSHATLYWYQQALGQGPEFLTYFNYEAQPDKSGLPSDRFSAERPEGSISTLTIQRTEQRDSAMYRCASSSARAPYEQYFGPGTRLTVT.

This rearrangement joins TRBV18 to TRBJ1-5; 7 bases map to TRBD1. The length of the CDR3 is 19 residues. V gave up 2 bases and J gave up 2 bases; unmatched junction bases: 15. Germline V gene data show CDR1 as KGHSH and CDR2 as LQKENI. The CDR3 DNA follows: TGTGCCAGCTCACCATCAGGGGGAGACGGACAAAATGGCAATCAGCCCCAGCATTTT. It codes for CASSPSGGDGQNGNQPQHF.

V gene TRBV5-6 combines with J gene TRBJ1-6; D gene unclear. Germline V gene data show CDR1 as SGHDT and CDR2 as YYEEEE. V was trimmed by 2 bases and J by 14 bases, leaving 11 bases between them. There are 12 residues in the CDR3. The chain's CDR3 is CASSFGLRALHF. CDR3 coding DNA: TGTGCCAGCAGCTTTGGACTAAGGGCCCTCCACTTT. Complete variable domain (other parts from reference TRBV5-6 and TRBJ1-6): DAGVTQSPTHLIKTRGQQVTLRCSPKSGHDTVSWYQQALGQGPQFIFQYYEEEERQRGNFPDRFSGHQFPNYSSELNVNALLLGDSALYLCASSFGLRALHFGNGTRLTVT.

The sample holds a few counts of this clone. The gene calls are TRBV2 and TRBJ1-1, with D possibly matching TRBD1 (6 bases). Germline V CDR1 and CDR2: SNHLY, FYNNEI. V lost 7 bases and J 5 bases, leaving 8 bases between the germline ends. The CDR3 totals 11 residues. The CDR3 region has the DNA TGTGCCAGCAACAGGGAAACTGAAGCTTTCTTT. Its translation is CASNRETEAFF.

The rearrangement links TRBV20-1 to TRBJ1-1; D unresolved. The germline V gene encodes CDR1 DFQATT and CDR2 SNEGSKA (reference sequence). V was pared by 3 bases and J by 6 bases, with 8 bases between. This CDR3 region has 11 residues. CDR3 sequence reads: CSASSGSEAFF. The CDR3 DNA reads TGCAGTGCTAGTTCGGGTTCTGAAGCTTTCTTT.

The chain combines TRBV29-1 with TRBJ2-5; 7 nucleotides agree with TRBD1. Per the germline V gene, CDR1 is SQVTM and CDR2 is ANQGSEA. Losses at the gene ends were 7 bases for V and 4 bases for J; bases not matched to a gene: 3. The CDR3 is 11 amino acids. CDR3 sequence: CSGNRGETQYF. CDR3 bases: TGCAGCGGCAACAGGGGAGAGACCCAGTACTTC.

The chain employs TRBV7-9 and TRBJ1-5; TRBD1 is a possible D gene (6 bases). Germline loops: CDR1 SEHNR, CDR2 FQNEAQ (reference sequence). V lost 5 bases and J lost 4, with 15 bases in between. The CDR3 is 15 residues long. The CDR3 sequence: CASSPTGGANQPQHF. The CDR3, as DNA: TGTGCCAGCAGCCCGACGGGGGGCGCGAATCAGCCCCAGCATTTT.

This clone was picked up a small number of times. The V and J genes are TRBV7-9 and TRBJ2-3, with TRBD2 matching over 12 bases. The CDR3 totals 15 residues. V gave up 5 bases and J gave up 6 bases; unmatched junction bases: 6. CDR1 and CDR2 from the germline V gene are SEHNR and FQNEAQ (reference sequence). The CDR3, as DNA: TGTGCCAGCAGCCCTAGCGGGAGGGCGGGGGATACGCAGTATTTT. This translates into CASSPSGRAGDTQYF.

V gene TRBV11-3 combines with J gene TRBJ2-3; possibly TRBD2 for D (6 bases). V was cut by 5 bases and J by 1 base, with 10 bases left in between. This CDR3 contains 14 residues. CDR1 SGHNT and CDR2 YENEEA come from the germline V gene. The CDR3 here is CASSPRRGTDTQYF. The CDR3 DNA follows: TGTGCCAGCAGCCCCAGGAGGGGCACAGATACGCAGTATTTT.

The chain joins TRBV5-4 to TRBJ2-2; D gene unclear. This CDR3 contains 12 residues. Trimming cost V 3 bases and J 8 bases, with 8 bases left between them. Germline CDR1 and CDR2: SGHNT and YYREEE (reference sequence). This chain's CDR3 is CASSSRAGELFF. The CDR3 DNA reads TGTGCCAGCAGCTCTCGAGCGGGGGAGCTGTTTTTT.